The 32 T cell receptor beta chains below come from one sample, sequenced in a study of T cell changes during pregnancy in multiple sclerosis. Sequencing used immunoSEQ multiplex PCR; TCRdb keeps in-frame clones, though not all of them. Of 60,000 to 85,000 clones listed, around 90% are singletons. The sequencing here drew on peripheral blood, taken in the first trimester of pregnancy. Receptor source: a female donor with multiple sclerosis, enrolled in a pregnancy study.

The V gene is TRBV7-2, the J gene TRBJ2-3, with TRBD2 identical over 12 bases. The CDR3 loop spans 17 amino acids. Trimming removed 1 base from V and 2 bases from J; junction bases left unmatched: 4. Germline V gene lookup returns CDR1 SGHTA and CDR2 FQGNSA. The chain's CDR3 is CASSLVASGGATDTQYF. The CDR3 nucleotides read TGTGCCAGCAGCTTAGTGGCTAGCGGGGGGGCCACAGATACGCAGTATTTT. Variable domain in full (rest from reference TRBV7-2 and TRBJ2-3): GAGVSQSPSNKVTEKGKDVELRCDPISGHTALYWYRQSLGQGLEFLIYFQGNSAPDKSGLPSDRFSAERTGGSVSTLTIQRTQQEDSAVYLCASSLVASGGATDTQYFGPGTRLTVL.

This chain uses TRBV19 with TRBJ1-5, with D possibly being TRBD1 (6 bases). Trimming took 6 bases from V and 7 from J, leaving 16 bases between them. Germline V lookup: CDR1 LNHDA, CDR2 SQIVND (reference sequence). The CDR3 sequence is 14 residues long. The CDR3 sequence is CASRHDRIRQPQHF. In DNA, the CDR3 is TGTGCCAGTAGACATGACAGGATTCGACAGCCCCAGCATTTT. The whole variable domain, filled in from reference TRBV19 and TRBJ1-5, reads DGGITQSPKYLFRKEGQNVTLSCEQNLNHDAMYWYRQDPGQGLRLIYYSQIVNDFQKGDIAEGYSVSREKKESFPLTVTSAQKNPTAFYLCASRHDRIRQPQHFGDGTRLSIL.

The rearrangement joins TRBV5-1 to TRBJ1-2, with TRBD1 identical over 7 bases. This CDR3 contains 14 residues. The germline V gene has CDR1 SGHRS and CDR2 YFSETQ. V shed 2 bases and J 6 bases; nucleotides not matched to a gene: 7. The CDR3 here is CASSFNRDRDGYTF. DNA for the CDR3: TGCGCCAGCAGCTTTAACCGGGACAGAGATGGCTACACCTTC.

The rearrangement links TRBV19 to TRBJ2-3; TRBD1 aligns across 8 bases. Germline loops: CDR1 LNHDA, CDR2 SQIVND (reference sequence). J lost 1 base, V lost 5 bases, and 5 bases had no gene match. This CDR3 contains 15 residues. The CDR3 DNA sequence: TGTGCCAGTAGTCGGCCGGGACAGGGCACAGATACGCAGTATTTT. Protein product: CASSRPGQGTDTQYF.

The V gene is TRBV18, the J gene TRBJ1-2, with 8 bases aligning to TRBD1. CDR1 KGHSH and CDR2 LQKENI come from the germline V gene. V trimming: 4 bases; J trimming: 6 bases; junction bases outside the gene matches: 7. There are 14 residues in the CDR3. This CDR3 reads CASSLPDRANGYTF. The CDR3, as DNA: TGTGCCAGCTCACTTCCGGACAGGGCCAATGGCTACACCTTC.

The rearrangement joins TRBV30 to TRBJ2-7, with D unclear. Trimming cost V 5 bases and J 0 bases, with 14 bases left between them. Looked up from germline, CDR1 is GTSNPN and CDR2 is SVGIG (reference sequence). The CDR3 runs to 14 residues. Here the CDR3 reads CAWSDNSISYEQYF. The CDR3 DNA is TGTGCCTGGTCAGACAATTCGATCTCCTACGAGCAGTACTTC.

J is TRBJ1-1 and V is TRBV9, with D possibly being TRBD1 (5 bases). CDR1 SGDLS and CDR2 YYNGEE come from the germline V gene. V shed 3 bases and J shed 7 bases, with 16 bases lying between them. This CDR3 is built from 14 residues. The CDR3 DNA follows: TGTGCCAGCAGCGCGAGCCCGGGGGTCATTGAAGCTTTCTTT. This encodes CASSASPGVIEAFF.

The V and J genes are TRBV28 and TRBJ2-2; D is possibly TRBD1 (7 bases). This CDR3 has 18 residues. Germline assignment: CDR1 MDHEN and CDR2 SYDVKM. V lost 7 bases to trimming and J lost 0 bases, with 21 bases between them. CDR3 protein: CASTQGDSGFANTGELFF. The CDR3 DNA reads TGTGCCAGCACCCAGGGGGATAGCGGTTTCGCGAACACCGGGGAGCTGTTTTTT.

The genes are TRBV6-5 and TRBJ1-5; D may be TRBD1 (5 bases). This CDR3 is built from 14 residues. The germline V gene encodes CDR1 MNHEY and CDR2 SVGAGI. Trimming shortened V by 2 bases and J by 5 bases, and 10 bases separated the two germline ends. The CDR3 DNA follows: TGTGCCAGCAGTTACGGAAGGGGCCATCAGCCCCAGCATTTT. Encoded protein: CASSYGRGHQPQHF.

The rearrangement links TRBV11-2 to TRBJ1-3, with 7 bases that match TRBD1. Germline trimming cut 2 bases from V and 7 bases from J; bases unmatched to any gene: 8. Germline assignment: CDR1 SGHAT and CDR2 FQNNGV. The CDR3 runs 15 residues. The CDR3 reads CASSLIDRVMNTIYF. The CDR3 nucleotides are TGTGCCAGCAGCTTAATTGACAGGGTAATGAACACCATATATTTT.

This rearrangement joins TRBV27 to TRBJ2-1; TRBD1 might be the D (6 bases). Germline loops: CDR1 MNHEY, CDR2 SMNVEV (reference sequence). This CDR3 is 14 amino acids long. V gave up 5 bases and J gave up 10 bases, with 18 bases separating them. CDR3 residues: CASSPAGDVKEQFF. DNA of the CDR3: TGTGCCAGCAGTCCGGCAGGGGACGTCAAGGAGCAGTTCTTC.

The V and J genes are TRBV2 and TRBJ1-4, with TRBD1 identical over 7 bases. CDR1 is SNHLY, CDR2 FYNNEI, per germline. The trim removed 8 bases at V and 0 bases at J, leaving 15 bases unmatched. The length of the CDR3 is 18 residues. The CDR3 DNA reads TGTGCCAGCTGTCCATTTGGGACAGAGCTATCAACTAATGAAAAACTGTTTTTT. Its protein is CASCPFGTELSTNEKLFF.

DNA of the CDR3: TGTGCCAGCAGCGGTAGGGGACAGTCCACCGGGGAGCTGTTTTTT. Translation: CASSGRGQSTGELFF. The gene calls are TRBV7-6 and TRBJ2-2; 7 bases line up with TRBD1. Germline V gene sequence: CDR1 SGHVS, CDR2 FNYEAQ. This CDR3 spans 15 amino acids. The V gene end was trimmed by 5 bases and the J gene end by 4 bases; junction bases not matched to a gene: 7.

The chain links TRBV6-5 to TRBJ1-1; 7 nucleotides agree with TRBD1. V shed 7 bases, J shed 8 bases, and the junction held 10 bases outside the gene matches. Germline lookup yields CDR1 MNHEY and CDR2 SVGAGI. The CDR3 sequence is 13 residues long. CDR3 amino acids: CASNLQGSKEAFF. Written as DNA, the CDR3 is TGTGCCAGCAATCTACAGGGGTCAAAAGAAGCTTTCTTT.

The chain has TRBV6-1 and TRBJ2-7; D may be TRBD1 (6 bases). The CDR3 sequence is 15 residues long. The germline V gene encodes CDR1 MNHNS and CDR2 SASEGT. The V end lost 2 bases, the J end lost 3 bases, and 14 bases lay between the germline ends. The CDR3 nucleotides read TGTGCCAGCAGTGAACAAGGGGTGACAGGCTACGAGCAGTACTTC. Its translation: CASSEQGVTGYEQYF.

In its sample, this clone was seen once. The rearrangement uses TRBV9 and TRBJ2-1; no firm D call. The CDR3 loop spans 15 amino acids. Germline CDR1 and CDR2: SGDLS and YYNGEE. Trimming pared 4 bases from V and 2 bases from J, leaving 13 bases between. CDR3 DNA sequence: TGTGCCAGCAGCCCCGGTGGTTACCCCTACAATGAGCAGTTCTTC. It encodes CASSPGGYPYNEQFF.

CDR3 sequence reads: CASSPPGWQPQHF. DNA for the CDR3: TGTGCCAGCTCACCCCCAGGGTGGCAGCCCCAGCATTTT. The chain joins TRBV18 to TRBJ1-5, with a tentative D call TRBD1 (5 bases). This CDR3 contains 13 residues. From germline, CDR1 is KGHSH and CDR2 LQKENI. V lost 3 bases to trimming and J lost 7 bases, with 10 bases between them.

This clone was observed a handful of times. V gene TRBV7-3 combines with J gene TRBJ1-6, with 9 positions matching TRBD1. Germline-derived CDR1 and CDR2 are SGHTA and FQGTGA. This CDR3 contains 14 residues. Trimming at V came to 3 bases and at J to 7 bases, leaving 1 base not matched to a gene. CDR3 protein: CASSFGTGNSPLHF. In DNA, the CDR3 is TGTGCCAGCAGCTTTGGGACAGGGAATTCACCCCTCCACTTT.

The CDR3 bases are TGTGCCAGCAGCCTCGGACAGAAGACGAATGAGCAGTTCTTC. Translating it yields CASSLGQKTNEQFF. V and J are TRBV7-9 and TRBJ2-1, with D perhaps matching TRBD1 (6 bases). Trimming pared 5 bases from V and 7 bases from J, leaving 15 bases between. Per germline, CDR1 SEHNR and CDR2 FQNEAQ (reference sequence). This CDR3 has 14 residues.

The rearrangement joins TRBV5-6 to TRBJ1-3; 7 bases fit TRBD1. The CDR3 is 15 amino acids. CDR1 and CDR2 from the germline V gene are SGHDT and YYEEEE. With V trimmed by 2 bases and J by 4 bases, 6 bases remained unmatched. The CDR3 protein is CASSLHRGTGNTIYF. The CDR3 nucleotides are TGTGCCAGCAGCTTACACAGGGGAACCGGAAACACCATATATTTT.

This sequence joins TRBV5-6 and TRBJ1-2, with 12 bases identical to TRBD1. The V gene end was trimmed by 3 bases and the J gene end by 5 bases; junction bases not matched to a gene: 8. The CDR3 runs 16 residues. Germline CDR1 is SGHDT and CDR2 is YYEEEE. DNA for the CDR3: TGTGCCAGCAGCTGGGGGACAGGGGGCGTTCGGTATGGCTACACCTTC. This encodes CASSWGTGGVRYGYTF.

The V gene is TRBV5-1, the J gene TRBJ1-4; possibly TRBD1 for D (5 bases). V lost 0 bases and J 0 bases, leaving 6 bases between the germline ends. CDR1 SGHRS and CDR2 YFSETQ come from the germline V gene. CDR3 size: 15 residues. As DNA, the CDR3 is TGCGCCAGCAGCTTGGGGGGCGCAACTAATGAAAAACTGTTTTTT. Protein product: CASSLGGATNEKLFF.

The J gene is TRBJ2-3, the V gene TRBV2, with a possible D match to TRBD2 (6 bases). The germline V gene encodes CDR1 SNHLY and CDR2 FYNNEI. The CDR3 length is 15 residues. The V end lost 1 base, the J end lost 1 base, and 9 bases lay between the germline ends. CDR3 DNA sequence: TGTGCCAGCAGTGAAGGGGGGACTGGCACAGATACGCAGTATTTT. Translating gives CASSEGGTGTDTQYF. Drawing the rest from reference TRBV2 and TRBJ2-3, the complete variable domain is EPEVTQTPSHQVTQMGQEVILRCVPISNHLYFYWYRQILGQKVEFLVSFYNNEISEKSEIFDDQFSVERPDGSNFTLKIRSTKLEDSAMYFCASSEGGTGTDTQYFGPGTRLTVL.

The chain recombines TRBV13 with TRBJ1-2; 7 bases fit TRBD1. CDR1 PRHDT and CDR2 FYEKMQ come from the germline V gene (reference sequence). The ends lost 3 bases at V and 6 bases at J; junction bases unmatched: 13. This CDR3 is built from 16 residues. CDR3 residues: CASSFEPRDRQHGYTF. The CDR3, as DNA: TGTGCCAGCAGCTTCGAGCCCAGGGACAGACAGCATGGCTACACCTTC.

This chain uses TRBV7-3 with TRBJ2-1; a weak D match, TRBD2 (6 bases). In germline, CDR1 is SGHTA, CDR2 FQGTGA. V was trimmed by 1 base and J by 1 base, leaving 8 bases between them. There are 15 residues in the CDR3. The CDR3 reads CASSLMAGSYNEQFF. The CDR3 DNA follows: TGTGCCAGCAGCTTAATGGCGGGGTCCTACAATGAGCAGTTCTTC.

V and J are TRBV7-8 and TRBJ2-5; TRBD1 aligns across 9 bases. Per germline, CDR1 SGHVS and CDR2 FQNEAQ. With 3 bases clipped from V and 5 bases from J, the junction kept 7 bases outside the gene matches. The CDR3 is 15 residues long. Here the CDR3 reads CASSFHRGRTETQYF. The CDR3 DNA follows: TGTGCCAGCAGCTTTCACAGGGGGCGCACGGAGACCCAGTACTTC. The whole variable domain, remainder taken from reference TRBV7-8 and TRBJ2-5, is GAGVSQSPRYKVAKRGQDVALRCDPISGHVSLFWYQQALGQGPEFLTYFQNEAQLDKSGLPSDRFFAERPEGSVSTLKIQRTQQEDSAVYLCASSFHRGRTETQYFGPGTRLLVL.

This chain joins TRBV7-3 and TRBJ2-1, with TRBD1 matching 10 bases. The CDR3 contains 15 residues. Unmatched junction bases numbered 6, after V lost 3 bases and J lost 7 bases. Germline values: CDR1 SGHTA, CDR2 FQGTGA. The CDR3 region is CASSFGQGGPNEQFF. CDR3 coding DNA: TGTGCCAGCAGCTTCGGACAGGGGGGTCCGAATGAGCAGTTCTTC.

This chain joins TRBV10-3 and TRBJ1-3; 7 bases map to TRBD1. This CDR3 region has 15 residues. Germline CDR1 is ENHRY and CDR2 is SYGVKD. Trimming at V came to 3 bases and at J to 7 bases, leaving 9 bases not matched to a gene. In nucleotides, the CDR3 is TGTGCCATCAGTGACGACAGGGTTCCGAAGAACACCATATATTTT. Its translation is CAISDDRVPKNTIYF.

Concerning this clone itself: An end of the junction does not agree with germline; a read error may underlie this. CDR3 amino acids: CAWDRGNYGYIF. The CDR3 nucleotides are TGTGCCTGGGACCGAGGGAACTATGGCTACATCTTC. The chain joins TRBV30 to TRBJ1-2; D gene unclear. The germline CDR1 and CDR2 sequences are GTSNPN and SVGIG (reference sequence). The CDR3 extends over 12 amino acids.

The rearrangement joins TRBV27 to TRBJ2-1; 10 bases agree with TRBD2. The CDR3 consists of 17 residues. V lost 4 bases to trimming and J lost 0 bases; unmatched junction nucleotides: 6. Germline V gives CDR1 MNHEY, CDR2 SMNVEV (reference sequence). CDR3 bases: TGTGCCAGCAGTTCGTGGACTAGCGGCCCCTCCTACAATGAGCAGTTCTTC. Translation: CASSSWTSGPSYNEQFF.

V is TRBV7-3 and J is TRBJ1-1; maybe TRBD1 (5 bases). The V gene lost 8 bases and the J gene lost 5 bases, with 15 bases spanning the gap. Per the germline V gene, CDR1 is SGHTA and CDR2 is FQGTGA. The CDR3 spans 13 residues. For the CDR3, the DNA is TGTGCCAGCGGAATCGGGGGGGGAACTGAAGCTTTCTTT. This encodes CASGIGGGTEAFF.

V usage is TRBV9 and J usage is TRBJ2-2; D might be TRBD1 (5 bases). This CDR3 has 14 residues. Germline V CDR1 and CDR2: SGDLS, YYNGEE. The germline V and J ends were trimmed by 7 bases and 0 bases, with 10 bases remaining between them. CDR3: CASSQGANTGELFF. In nucleotides, the CDR3 is TGTGCCAGCTCCCAGGGTGCGAACACCGGGGAGCTGTTTTTT.